Below are 30 T cell receptor beta chains sequenced from a single sample in a study of cytomegalovirus exposure and HLA in healthy donors. 13 Jbeta primers and 60 Vbeta primers were used for the PCR. Clones were sequenced by immunoSEQ multiplex PCR, and TCRdb holds only the in-frame ones, with some missing. There are 98,000 or so clones in the sample; roughly four fifths occur only once, and more than 7% lies in the top ten. Specimen: PBMCs. The source of these receptors is a human donor in good health.

The gene calls are TRBV9 and TRBJ1-3; TRBD1 aligns across 8 bases. This CDR3 comprises 17 residues. V shed 3 bases, J shed 0 bases, and the junction held 8 bases outside the gene matches. Germline lookup yields CDR1 SGDLS and CDR2 YYNGEE. The CDR3 bases are TGTGCCAGCAGCGCCTTCACAGGGGGAAGCTCTGGAAACACCATATATTTT. It encodes CASSAFTGGSSGNTIYF.

This chain uses TRBV13 with TRBJ2-1; D perhaps matches TRBD2 (5 bases). This CDR3 is 14 amino acids long. The V gene's germline CDR1 is PRHDT and CDR2 FYEKMQ (reference sequence). The germline V and J ends were trimmed by 3 bases and 10 bases, with 16 bases remaining between them. The CDR3 DNA follows: TGTGCCAGCAGCTTTCGAGGCGGGTTCGTCGAGCAGTTCTTC. The encoded protein is CASSFRGGFVEQFF. The full variable domain, rest sourced from reference TRBV13 and TRBJ2-1, is AAGVIQSPRHLIKEKRETATLKCYPIPRHDTVYWYQQGPGQDPQFLISFYEKMQSDKGSIPDRFSAQQFSDYHSELNMSSLELGDSALYFCASSFRGGFVEQFFGPGTRLTVL.

The J gene is TRBJ1-2, the V gene TRBV5-1, with no clear D. V lost 0 bases and J 2 bases, leaving 8 bases between the germline ends. This CDR3 region has 14 residues. Germline V lookup: CDR1 SGHRS, CDR2 YFSETQ. The CDR3 nucleotides read TGCGCCAGCAGCTTGGGAGGGCAGAACTATGGCTACACCTTC. Residues: CASSLGGQNYGYTF.

This CDR3 reads CASSTAGGSMYEQYF. CDR3 nucleotides: TGCGCCAGCAGCACCGCAGGGGGTTCTATGTACGAGCAGTACTTC. The chain is built from TRBV5-1 and TRBJ2-7; 7 nucleotides line up with TRBD1. This CDR3 is built from 15 residues. Germline CDR1 is SGHRS and CDR2 is YFSETQ. Germline trimming cut 4 bases from V and 4 bases from J; bases unmatched to any gene: 11.

The genes are TRBV27 and TRBJ1-5; D ambiguous. Trimming pared 6 bases from V and 0 bases from J, leaving 21 bases between. Germline values: CDR1 MNHEY, CDR2 SMNVEV (reference sequence). There are 18 residues in the CDR3. Written as DNA, the CDR3 is TGTGCCAGCAGACTCAGCAGCCGACTTGATTATAGCAATCAGCCCCAGCATTTT. It yields the protein CASRLSSRLDYSNQPQHF.

This chain uses TRBV18 with TRBJ2-5; D not resolved. The CDR3 length is 12 residues. V was shortened by 3 bases and J by 4 bases, with 6 bases between the two germline ends. CDR1 KGHSH and CDR2 LQKENI come from the germline V gene. The CDR3 region has the DNA TGTGCCAGCTCACCGGGCCGAGAGACCCAGTACTTC. This encodes CASSPGRETQYF.

The V call is TRBV5-6, the J call TRBJ1-1; D uncertain. Germline V gene data show CDR1 as SGHDT and CDR2 as YYEEEE. With 4 bases removed from V and 4 bases from J, the gap between germline ends came to 20 bases. The CDR3 extends over 16 amino acids. The CDR3 reads CASSRGGRGRGTEAFF. CDR3 DNA: TGTGCCAGCAGCCGGGGAGGTCGAGGGAGAGGCACTGAAGCTTTCTTT.

This clone was counted only a few times. The chain has TRBV11-2 and TRBJ2-2; 9 nucleotides line up with TRBD1. This CDR3 has 15 amino acids. From germline, CDR1 is SGHAT and CDR2 FQNNGV. V trimming: 5 bases; J trimming: 5 bases; junction bases outside the gene matches: 6. The CDR3 protein is CASSVQGAVTGELFF. For the CDR3, the DNA is TGTGCCAGCAGCGTACAGGGGGCTGTAACCGGGGAGCTGTTTTTT. Combining the CDR3 with reference TRBV11-2 and TRBJ2-2 gives the whole variable domain EAGVAQSPRYKIIEKRQSVAFWCNPISGHATLYWYQQILGQGPKLLIQFQNNGVVDDSQLPKDRFSAERLKGVDSTLKIQPAKLEDSAVYLCASSVQGAVTGELFFGEGSRLTVL.

The V call is TRBV4-2, the J call TRBJ2-1, with a possible D match to TRBD1 (6 bases). The CDR3 extends over 17 amino acids. Germline V lookup: CDR1 LGHNA, CDR2 YNFKEQ. V was cut by 3 bases and J by 1 base, with 16 bases left in between. DNA of the CDR3: TGTGCCAGCAGCCACCAACCCCGACAGGAATCCTACAATGAGCAGTTCTTC. Its translation is CASSHQPRQESYNEQFF.

V and J are TRBV10-1 and TRBJ2-5, with a tentative D call TRBD1 (5 bases). Trimming cost V 4 bases and J 9 bases, with 15 bases left between them. The CDR3 runs 13 residues. In germline, CDR1 is WNHNN, CDR2 SYGVQD (reference sequence). CDR3 DNA sequence: TGCGCCAGCAGTGTGGTCCAGGGAACGGCCCAGTACTTC. Its protein product is CASSVVQGTAQYF.

The V gene is TRBV29-1, the J gene TRBJ1-2; TRBD1 matches 11 bases. V was clipped by 4 bases and J by 7 bases; unmatched bases: 14. CDR1 and CDR2 from the germline V gene are SQVTM and ANQGSEA. CDR3 size: 16 residues. CDR3 in amino acids: CSVVNSRDRGTSGYTF. In nucleotides, the CDR3 is TGCAGCGTTGTCAATTCCCGGGACAGGGGGACCTCTGGCTACACCTTC.

J is TRBJ1-1 and V is TRBV19; 8 nucleotides agree with TRBD1. The CDR3 length is 15 residues. Unmatched junction bases numbered 6, after V lost 2 bases and J lost 4 bases. Germline loops: CDR1 LNHDA, CDR2 SQIVND (reference sequence). In DNA form, the CDR3 reads TGTGCCAGTAGTATACCTACAGGGGGGTCCACTGAAGCTTTCTTT. It is translated as CASSIPTGGSTEAFF.

The chain employs TRBV5-1 and TRBJ2-5; D call uncertain. Trimming cost V 7 bases and J 1 base, with 11 bases left between them. Germline CDR1 and CDR2: SGHRS and YFSETQ. The CDR3 consists of 13 residues. The CDR3: CASAPKSQETQYF. CDR3 DNA sequence: TGCGCCAGCGCGCCAAAAAGCCAAGAGACCCAGTACTTC. Together with reference TRBV5-1 and TRBJ2-5, the CDR3 gives the full variable domain: KAGVTQTPRYLIKTRGQQVTLSCSPISGHRSVSWYQQTPGQGLQFLFEYFSETQRNKGNFPGRFSGRQFSNSRSEMNVSTLELGDSALYLCASAPKSQETQYFGPGTRLLVL.

The chain joins TRBV6-5 to TRBJ1-5; maybe TRBD1 (5 bases). CDR1 and CDR2 from the germline V gene are MNHEY and SVGAGI. The CDR3 consists of 15 residues. V lost 2 bases and J lost 3, with 11 bases in between. The CDR3 DNA sequence: TGTGCCAGCAGTTACCGGGGGGAGGACAATCAGCCCCAGCATTTT. As protein: CASSYRGEDNQPQHF.

This chain connects TRBV30 to TRBJ1-6; D remains ambiguous. V was shortened by 2 bases and J by 10 bases, with 15 bases between the two germline ends. The CDR3 sequence is 14 residues long. The germline CDR1 and CDR2 sequences are GTSNPN and SVGIG (reference sequence). The CDR3 here is CAWSQGQAMSPLHF. CDR3 bases: TGTGCCTGGAGTCAAGGTCAGGCCATGTCACCCCTCCACTTT.

The J gene is TRBJ1-4, the V gene TRBV7-9; TRBD1 might be the D (5 bases). The CDR3 totals 15 residues. The germline V gene encodes CDR1 SEHNR and CDR2 FQNEAQ (reference sequence). V was trimmed by 7 bases and J by 6 bases, leaving 18 bases between them. The CDR3 here is CASKPRGGGDEKLFF. The DNA of the CDR3 is TGTGCCAGCAAACCACGGGGGGGTGGGGATGAAAAACTGTTTTTT.

This chain joins TRBV19 and TRBJ1-2; tentatively, D is TRBD1 (6 bases). Germline-derived CDR1 and CDR2 are LNHDA and SQIVND (reference sequence). Trimming took 2 bases from V and 2 from J, leaving 12 bases between them. The CDR3 runs 15 residues. In nucleotides, the CDR3 is TGTGCCAGTAGTATACCCAGGGGTTCGAACTATGGCTACACCTTC. It is translated as CASSIPRGSNYGYTF.

This clone was recorded only once. J is TRBJ2-3 and V is TRBV9; D perhaps matches TRBD2 (6 bases). The germline CDR1 and CDR2 sequences are SGDLS and YYNGEE. There are 15 residues in the CDR3. Trimming removed 3 bases at V and 0 bases at J, with 11 bases between. The CDR3 protein is CASSGSGLSTDTQYF. The CDR3 DNA reads TGTGCCAGCAGCGGATCGGGACTTAGCACAGATACGCAGTATTTT.

Regarding this clone: The junction departs from the called germline gene at one end, perhaps through a read error. The rearrangement uses TRBV5-1 and TRBJ2-7, with unresolved D. Germline-derived CDR1 and CDR2 are SGHRS and YFSETQ. The CDR3 length is 14 residues. CDR3 sequence (DNA): TGCGCCGGCAGCTTGGGTCACAACTCCTACGAGCAGTACTTC. It codes for CAGSLGHNSYEQYF.

The chain uses TRBV7-2 and TRBJ1-1, with a weak D call TRBD1 (6 bases). The CDR3 runs 19 residues. Germline V gene data show CDR1 as SGHTA and CDR2 as FQGNSA. V was shortened by 2 bases and J by 0 bases, with 22 bases between the two germline ends. The CDR3 DNA sequence: TGTGCCAGCAGCTTAAATTTCGTGAGGGGGTCAGGGATGAACACTGAAGCTTTCTTT. It specifies CASSLNFVRGSGMNTEAFF.

The J gene is TRBJ1-2, the V gene TRBV30; TRBD1 might be the D (6 bases). Trimming stripped 3 bases from V and 4 bases from J, with 15 bases between. Germline-derived CDR1 and CDR2 are GTSNPN and SVGIG (reference sequence). This CDR3 comprises 14 residues. The CDR3 region is CAWSQGQSVYGYTF. CDR3 coding DNA: TGTGCCTGGAGCCAGGGGCAAAGTGTCTATGGCTACACCTTC.

J is TRBJ1-2 and V is TRBV10-3; 10 bases line up with TRBD1. Losses at the gene ends were 2 bases for V and 1 base for J; bases not matched to a gene: 4. Germline CDR1 ENHRY, CDR2 SYGVKD. This CDR3 has 16 residues. The CDR3 DNA reads as TGTGCCATCAGTGAGGACAGGGGGCGACTTAACTATGGCTACACCTTC. Protein sequence: CAISEDRGRLNYGYTF.

The V call is TRBV7-9, the J call TRBJ2-7, with D perhaps matching TRBD1 (5 bases). Germline CDR1 SEHNR, CDR2 FQNEAQ (reference sequence). This CDR3 region has 13 residues. V was pared by 5 bases and J by 2 bases, with 10 bases between. DNA for the CDR3: TGTGCCAGCAGCGCTCAGGGTCCCTACGAGCAGTACTTC. This translates into CASSAQGPYEQYF.

The table lists this clone with a count of one. The V and J genes are TRBV5-1 and TRBJ2-1, with 7 bases aligning to TRBD2. The V gene end was trimmed by 1 base and the J gene end by 0 bases; junction bases not matched to a gene: 4. Germline V gene sequence: CDR1 SGHRS, CDR2 YFSETQ. CDR3 length equals 16 residues. CDR3 region: CASSLIAGNSYNEQFF. CDR3 in DNA: TGCGCCAGCAGCTTGATAGCGGGCAACTCCTACAATGAGCAGTTCTTC.

The V call is TRBV27, the J call TRBJ1-1, with TRBD1 matching over 9 bases. Germline V gene lookup returns CDR1 MNHEY and CDR2 SMNVEV (reference sequence). The CDR3 is made up of 15 amino acids. Unmatched junction bases numbered 2, after V lost 3 bases and J lost 0 bases. CDR3 residues: CASSLGQGMNTEAFF. The CDR3 region has the DNA TGTGCCAGCAGTTTGGGACAGGGTATGAACACTGAAGCTTTCTTT.

The chain carries TRBV7-8 and TRBJ1-2; perhaps TRBD1 as D (5 bases). In germline, CDR1 is SGHVS, CDR2 FQNEAQ. CDR3 length equals 14 residues. With 4 bases removed from V and 2 bases from J, the gap between germline ends came to 11 bases. This chain's CDR3 is CASSSRQSNYGYTF. The CDR3 DNA follows: TGTGCCAGCAGCTCACGACAGTCCAACTATGGCTACACCTTC.

The chain has TRBV7-2 and TRBJ2-7; D is possibly TRBD1 (5 bases). The V end lost 5 bases, the J end lost 6 bases, and 17 bases lay between the germline ends. CDR1 SGHTA and CDR2 FQGNSA come from the germline V gene. The CDR3 spans 14 residues. The CDR3 loop is CASSPRTSLIEQYF. In DNA, the CDR3 is TGTGCCAGCAGCCCTAGGACAAGCTTGATCGAGCAGTACTTC.

The chain is built from TRBV25-1 and TRBJ2-3; 8 bases match TRBD2. The CDR3 length is 15 residues. The junction had 4 bases not matched to a gene; V was cut back by 1 base and J by 4 bases. CDR1 is MGHDK and CDR2 is SYGVNS in the germline V gene. CDR3: CASSESRGGADTQYF. In DNA, the CDR3 is TGTGCCAGCAGTGAATCCCGGGGGGGCGCAGATACGCAGTATTTT.

The gene calls are TRBV25-1 and TRBJ1-6; D is perhaps TRBD1 (5 bases). The V end lost 7 bases, the J end lost 7 bases, and 17 bases lay between the germline ends. The CDR3 consists of 15 residues. Germline CDR1 reads MGHDK; CDR2 reads SYGVNS. This CDR3 is CASTYRGGNNSPLHF. CDR3 DNA: TGTGCCAGCACCTACCGGGGGGGAAACAATTCACCCCTCCACTTT.

This clone was counted between two and nine times. The chain employs TRBV2 and TRBJ1-5; no firm D call. Germline CDR1 is SNHLY and CDR2 is FYNNEI. This CDR3 is built from 15 residues. Trimming pared 1 base from V and 1 base from J, leaving 8 bases between. The CDR3 loop reads CASSEEGRSNQPQHF. In DNA, the CDR3 is TGTGCCAGCAGTGAAGAAGGCAGGAGCAATCAGCCCCAGCATTTT.